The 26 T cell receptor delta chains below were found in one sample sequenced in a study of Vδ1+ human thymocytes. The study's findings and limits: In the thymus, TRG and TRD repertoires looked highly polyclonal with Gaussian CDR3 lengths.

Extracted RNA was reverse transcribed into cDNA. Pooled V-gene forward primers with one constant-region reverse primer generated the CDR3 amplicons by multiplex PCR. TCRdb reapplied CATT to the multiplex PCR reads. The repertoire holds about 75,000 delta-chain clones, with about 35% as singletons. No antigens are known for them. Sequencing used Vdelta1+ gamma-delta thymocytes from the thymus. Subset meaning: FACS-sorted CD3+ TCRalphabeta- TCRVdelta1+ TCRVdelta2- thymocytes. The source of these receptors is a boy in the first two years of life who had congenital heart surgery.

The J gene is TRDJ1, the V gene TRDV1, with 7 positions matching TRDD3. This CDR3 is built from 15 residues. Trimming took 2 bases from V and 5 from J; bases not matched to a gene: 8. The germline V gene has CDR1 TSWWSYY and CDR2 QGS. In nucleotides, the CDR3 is TGTGCTCTTGGGGAAGGGAGTTGGGGGAGGGATAAACTCATCTTT. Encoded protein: CALGEGSWGRDKLIF.

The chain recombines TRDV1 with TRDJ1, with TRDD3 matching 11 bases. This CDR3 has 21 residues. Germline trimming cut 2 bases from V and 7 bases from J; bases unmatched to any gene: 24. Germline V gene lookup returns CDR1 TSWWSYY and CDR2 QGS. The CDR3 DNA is TGTGCTCTTGGGGAAGCCTTCCTACCGCTGGGGGATACTCAACCCATTGGTAAACTCATCTTT. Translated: CALGEAFLPLGDTQPIGKLIF.

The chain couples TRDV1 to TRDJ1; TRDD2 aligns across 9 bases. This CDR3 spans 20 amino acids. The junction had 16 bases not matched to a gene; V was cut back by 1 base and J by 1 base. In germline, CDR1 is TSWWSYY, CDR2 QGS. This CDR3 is CALGERPSYVDGGLTDKLIF. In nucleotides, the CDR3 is TGTGCTCTTGGGGAACGGCCTTCCTACGTCGATGGGGGCCTCACCGATAAACTCATCTTT.

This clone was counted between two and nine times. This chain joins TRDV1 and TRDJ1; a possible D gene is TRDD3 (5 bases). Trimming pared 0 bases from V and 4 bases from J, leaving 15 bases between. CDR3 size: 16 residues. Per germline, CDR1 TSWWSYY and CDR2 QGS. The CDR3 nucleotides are TGTGCTCTTGGGGAACTAGTACGGGGACTGGACGATAAACTCATCTTT. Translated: CALGELVRGLDDKLIF.

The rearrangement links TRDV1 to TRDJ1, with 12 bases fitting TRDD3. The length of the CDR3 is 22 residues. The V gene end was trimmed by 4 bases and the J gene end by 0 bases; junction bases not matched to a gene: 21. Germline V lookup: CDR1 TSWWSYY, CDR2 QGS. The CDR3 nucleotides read TGTGCTCTTGGGGTCGTCGCCTTCCCTTCTTGTACTGGGGGATACCACACCGATAAACTCATCTTT. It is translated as CALGVVAFPSCTGGYHTDKLIF.

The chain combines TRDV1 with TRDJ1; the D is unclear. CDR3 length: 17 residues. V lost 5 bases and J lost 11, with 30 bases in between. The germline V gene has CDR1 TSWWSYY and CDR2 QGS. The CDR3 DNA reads TGTGCTCTTGGGAAAAAGTTTCTAGTTGCTGGCAACCATGGGCTCATCTTT. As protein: CALGKKFLVAGNHGLIF.

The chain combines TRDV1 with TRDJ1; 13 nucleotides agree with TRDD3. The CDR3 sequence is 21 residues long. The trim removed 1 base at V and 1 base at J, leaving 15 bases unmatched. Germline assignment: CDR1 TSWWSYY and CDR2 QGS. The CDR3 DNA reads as TGTGCTCTTGGGGAACGGTCCTACGAAACTGGGGGATACGAAAGCACCGATAAACTCATCTTT. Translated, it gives CALGERSYETGGYESTDKLIF.

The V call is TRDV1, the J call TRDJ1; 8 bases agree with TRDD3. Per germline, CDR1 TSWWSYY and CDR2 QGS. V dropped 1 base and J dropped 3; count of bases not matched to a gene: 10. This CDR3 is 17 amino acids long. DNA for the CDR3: TGTGCTCTTGGGGAACCGCTGGTCTGGGGGAATTCCGATAAACTCATCTTT. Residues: CALGEPLVWGNSDKLIF.

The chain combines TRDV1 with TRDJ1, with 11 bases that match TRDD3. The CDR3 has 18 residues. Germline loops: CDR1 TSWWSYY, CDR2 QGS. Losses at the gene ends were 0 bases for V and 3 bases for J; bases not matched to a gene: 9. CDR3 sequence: CALGELRVLGDIADKLIF. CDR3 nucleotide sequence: TGTGCTCTTGGGGAACTAAGGGTACTGGGGGATATCGCCGATAAACTCATCTTT.

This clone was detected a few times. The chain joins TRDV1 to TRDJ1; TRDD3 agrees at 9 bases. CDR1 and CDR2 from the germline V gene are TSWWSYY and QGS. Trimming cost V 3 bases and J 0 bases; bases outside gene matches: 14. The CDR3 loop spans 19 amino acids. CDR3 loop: CALGDKLPQLGDYTDKLIF. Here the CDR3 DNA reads TGTGCTCTTGGGGACAAGCTTCCTCAGCTGGGGGATTACACCGATAAACTCATCTTT.

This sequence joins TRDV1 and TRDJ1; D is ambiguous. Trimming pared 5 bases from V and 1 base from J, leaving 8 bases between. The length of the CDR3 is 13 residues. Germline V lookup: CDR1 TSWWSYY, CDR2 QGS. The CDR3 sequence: CALGPIPTDKLIF. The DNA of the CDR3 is TGTGCTCTTGGGCCAATTCCCACCGATAAACTCATCTTT.

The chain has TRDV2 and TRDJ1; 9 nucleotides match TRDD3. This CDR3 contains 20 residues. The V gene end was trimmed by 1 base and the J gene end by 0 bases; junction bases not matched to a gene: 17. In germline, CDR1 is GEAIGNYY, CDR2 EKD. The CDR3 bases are TGTGCCTGTGACACGACGTCGGGGATTAATTGGGGGATAAACACCGATAAACTCATCTTT. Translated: CACDTTSGINWGINTDKLIF.

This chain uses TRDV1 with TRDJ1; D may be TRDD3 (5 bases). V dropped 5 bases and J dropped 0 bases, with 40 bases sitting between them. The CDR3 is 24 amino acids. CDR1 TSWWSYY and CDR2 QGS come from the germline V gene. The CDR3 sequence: CALGPLTKYTAGGFRIPYTDKLIF. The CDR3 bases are TGTGCTCTTGGGCCCCTGACCAAGTACACCGCCGGGGGGTTCAGAATCCCGTACACCGATAAACTCATCTTT.

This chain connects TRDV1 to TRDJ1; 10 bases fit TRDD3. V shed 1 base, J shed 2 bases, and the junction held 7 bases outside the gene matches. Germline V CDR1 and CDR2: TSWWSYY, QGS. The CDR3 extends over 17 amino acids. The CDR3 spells CALGERVVLGDTDKLIF. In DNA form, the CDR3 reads TGTGCTCTTGGGGAACGGGTAGTACTGGGGGATACCGATAAACTCATCTTT.

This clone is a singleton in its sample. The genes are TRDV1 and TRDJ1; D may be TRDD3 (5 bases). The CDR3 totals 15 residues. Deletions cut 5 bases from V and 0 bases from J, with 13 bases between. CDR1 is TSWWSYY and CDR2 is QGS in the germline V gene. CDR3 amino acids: CALGNCGIYTDKLIF. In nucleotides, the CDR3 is TGTGCTCTTGGGAACTGTGGGATTTACACCGATAAACTCATCTTT.

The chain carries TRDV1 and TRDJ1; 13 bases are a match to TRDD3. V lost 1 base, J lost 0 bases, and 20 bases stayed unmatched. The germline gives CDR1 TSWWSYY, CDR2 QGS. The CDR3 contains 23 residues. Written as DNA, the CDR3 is TGTGCTCTTGGGGAACCAAAGCTTGCCCATACTGGGGGATACGCGTCATACACCGATAAACTCATCTTT. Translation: CALGEPKLAHTGGYASYTDKLIF.

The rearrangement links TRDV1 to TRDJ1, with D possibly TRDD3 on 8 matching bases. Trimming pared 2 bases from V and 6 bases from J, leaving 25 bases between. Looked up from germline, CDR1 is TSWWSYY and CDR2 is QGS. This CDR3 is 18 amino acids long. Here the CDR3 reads CALGELSLPIGIRHKLIF. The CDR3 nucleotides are TGTGCTCTTGGGGAATTGTCACTTCCTATAGGGATACGGCATAAACTCATCTTT.

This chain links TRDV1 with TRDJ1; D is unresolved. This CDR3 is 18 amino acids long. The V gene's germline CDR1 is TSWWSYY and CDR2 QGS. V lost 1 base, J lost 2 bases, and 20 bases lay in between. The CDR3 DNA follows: TGTGCTCTTGGGGAACATTCTCCAAGCGTGGAGGGGACCGATAAACTCATCTTT. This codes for CALGEHSPSVEGTDKLIF.

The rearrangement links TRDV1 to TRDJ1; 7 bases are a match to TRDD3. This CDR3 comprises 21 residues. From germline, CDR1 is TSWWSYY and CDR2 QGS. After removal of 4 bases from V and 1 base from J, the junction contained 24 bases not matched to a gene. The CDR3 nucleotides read TGTGCTCTTGGGGTCTACTTTCCCCGGGGTGGGGGACTCGACACCACCGATAAACTCATCTTT. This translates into CALGVYFPRGGGLDTTDKLIF.

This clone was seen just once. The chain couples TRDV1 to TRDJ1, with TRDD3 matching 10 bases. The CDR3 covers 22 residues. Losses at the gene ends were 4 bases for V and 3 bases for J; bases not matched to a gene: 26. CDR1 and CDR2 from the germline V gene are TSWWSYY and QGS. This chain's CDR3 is CALGGALPHPWQVGDTADKLIF. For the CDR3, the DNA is TGTGCTCTTGGGGGGGCCCTCCCTCACCCTTGGCAGGTGGGGGATACTGCCGATAAACTCATCTTT.

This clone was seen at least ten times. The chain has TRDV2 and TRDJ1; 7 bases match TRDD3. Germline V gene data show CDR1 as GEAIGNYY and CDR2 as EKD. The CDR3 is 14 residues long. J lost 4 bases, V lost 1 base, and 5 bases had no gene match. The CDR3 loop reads CACDTLGGYDKLIF. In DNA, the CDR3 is TGTGCCTGTGACACTCTGGGGGGGTACGATAAACTCATCTTT.

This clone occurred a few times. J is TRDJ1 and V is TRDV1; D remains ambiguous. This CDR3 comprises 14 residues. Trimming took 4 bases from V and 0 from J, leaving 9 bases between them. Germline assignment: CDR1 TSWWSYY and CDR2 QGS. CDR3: CALGAGWYTDKLIF. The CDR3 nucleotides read TGTGCTCTTGGGGCTGGATGGTACACCGATAAACTCATCTTT.

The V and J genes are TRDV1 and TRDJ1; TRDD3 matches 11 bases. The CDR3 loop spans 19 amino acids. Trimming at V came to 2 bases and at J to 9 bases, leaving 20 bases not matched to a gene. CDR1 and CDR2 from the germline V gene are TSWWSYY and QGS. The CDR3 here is CALGEAEGCRYWGIAELIF. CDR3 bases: TGTGCTCTTGGGGAAGCGGAAGGGTGCCGTTACTGGGGGATAGCCGAACTCATCTTT.

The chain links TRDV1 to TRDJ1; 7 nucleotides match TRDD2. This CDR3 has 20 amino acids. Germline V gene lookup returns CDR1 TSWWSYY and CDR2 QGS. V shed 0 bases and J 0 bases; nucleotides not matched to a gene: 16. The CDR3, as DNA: TGTGCTCTTGGGGAACTAATGGTTCCTACGGAATCCTTGGACACCGATAAACTCATCTTT. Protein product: CALGELMVPTESLDTDKLIF.

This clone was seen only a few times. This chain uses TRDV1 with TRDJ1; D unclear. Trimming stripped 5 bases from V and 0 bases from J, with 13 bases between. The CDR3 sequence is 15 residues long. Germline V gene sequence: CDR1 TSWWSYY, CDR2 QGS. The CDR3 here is CALGPKGAYTDKLIF. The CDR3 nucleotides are TGTGCTCTTGGGCCAAAAGGAGCCTACACCGATAAACTCATCTTT.

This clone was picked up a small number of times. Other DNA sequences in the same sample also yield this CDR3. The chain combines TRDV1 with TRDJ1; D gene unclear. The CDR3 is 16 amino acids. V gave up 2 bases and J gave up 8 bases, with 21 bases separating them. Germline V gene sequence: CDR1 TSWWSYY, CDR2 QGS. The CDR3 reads CALGEFGLRRTEKLIF. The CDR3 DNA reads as TGTGCTCTTGGGGAATTCGGTCTACGTCGTACTGAAAAACTCATCTTT.